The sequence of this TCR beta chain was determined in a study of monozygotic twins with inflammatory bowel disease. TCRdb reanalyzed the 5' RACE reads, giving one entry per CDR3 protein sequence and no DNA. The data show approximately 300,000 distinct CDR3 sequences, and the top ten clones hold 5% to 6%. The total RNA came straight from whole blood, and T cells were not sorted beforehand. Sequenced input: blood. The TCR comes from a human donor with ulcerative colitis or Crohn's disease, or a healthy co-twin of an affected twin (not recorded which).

The CDR3: CSVERENFNEQFF. This chain uses TRBV29-1 with TRBJ2-1; TCRdb indicates TRBD2, and absent DNA this call remains unverified. The CDR3 is 13 residues long. Germline V gene lookup returns CDR1 SQVTM and CDR2 ANQGSEA.